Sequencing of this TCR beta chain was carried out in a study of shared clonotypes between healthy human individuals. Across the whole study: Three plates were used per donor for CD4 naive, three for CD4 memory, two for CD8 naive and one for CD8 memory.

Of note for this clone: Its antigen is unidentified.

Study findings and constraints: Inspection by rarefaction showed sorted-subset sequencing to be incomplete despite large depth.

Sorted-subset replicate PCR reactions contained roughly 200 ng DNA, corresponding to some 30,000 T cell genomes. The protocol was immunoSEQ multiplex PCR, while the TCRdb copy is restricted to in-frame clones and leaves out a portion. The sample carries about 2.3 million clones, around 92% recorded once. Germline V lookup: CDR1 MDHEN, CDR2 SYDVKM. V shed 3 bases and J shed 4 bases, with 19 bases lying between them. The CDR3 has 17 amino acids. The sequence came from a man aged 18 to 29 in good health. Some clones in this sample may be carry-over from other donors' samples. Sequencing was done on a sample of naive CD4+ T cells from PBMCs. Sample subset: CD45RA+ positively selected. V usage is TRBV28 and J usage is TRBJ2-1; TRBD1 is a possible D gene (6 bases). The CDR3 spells CASSFSFGGQIYNEQFF. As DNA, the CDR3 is TGTGCCAGCAGTTTCTCGTTTGGGGGACAAATATACAATGAGCAGTTCTTC.